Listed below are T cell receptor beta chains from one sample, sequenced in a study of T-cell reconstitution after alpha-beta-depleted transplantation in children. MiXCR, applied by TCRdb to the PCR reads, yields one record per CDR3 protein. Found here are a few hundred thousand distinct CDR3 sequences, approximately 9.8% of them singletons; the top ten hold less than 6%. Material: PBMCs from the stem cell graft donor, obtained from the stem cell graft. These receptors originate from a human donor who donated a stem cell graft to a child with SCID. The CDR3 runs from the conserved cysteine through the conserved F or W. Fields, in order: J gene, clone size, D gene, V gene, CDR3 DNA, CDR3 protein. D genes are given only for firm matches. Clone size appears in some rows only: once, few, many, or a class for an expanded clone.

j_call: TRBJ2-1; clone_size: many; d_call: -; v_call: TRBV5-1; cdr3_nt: TGCGCCAGCAGCTTGGCCTGGGTCAATGAGCAGTTCTTC; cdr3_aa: CASSLAWVNEQFF
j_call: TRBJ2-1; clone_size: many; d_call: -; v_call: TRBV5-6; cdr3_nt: TGTGCCAGCAGCTTGGTCGGGGACTTCTCCTACAATGAGCAGTTCTTC; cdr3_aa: CASSLVGDFSYNEQFF
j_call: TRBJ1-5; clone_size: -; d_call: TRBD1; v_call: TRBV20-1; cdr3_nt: TGCAGTGCTAGAGATCCCAGGACAGGGGAGAATCAGCCCCAGCATTTT; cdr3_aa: CSARDPRTGENQPQHF
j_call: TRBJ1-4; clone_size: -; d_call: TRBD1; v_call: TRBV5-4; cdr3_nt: TGTGCCAGCAGCTTGGCGGGGACAGGGTTGGTTTTT; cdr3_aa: CASSLAGTGLVF
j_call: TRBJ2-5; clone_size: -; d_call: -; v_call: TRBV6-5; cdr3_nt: TGTGCCAGCAGTTCTTGGACTGTCCAAGAGACCCAGTACTTC; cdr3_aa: CASSSWTVQETQYF
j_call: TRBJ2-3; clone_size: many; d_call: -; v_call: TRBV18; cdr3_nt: TGTGCCAGCTCACCGACGACAGGGGAGGGAGATACGCAGTATTTT; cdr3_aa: CASSPTTGEGDTQYF
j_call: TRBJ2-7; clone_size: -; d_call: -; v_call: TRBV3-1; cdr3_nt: TGTGCCAGCAGCCAAAGCTCGAGGCAGTACTTC; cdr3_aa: CASSQSSRQYF
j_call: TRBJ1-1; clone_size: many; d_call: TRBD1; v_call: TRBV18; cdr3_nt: TGTGCCAGCTCACCAGCAGGGGGGGAGACTGAAGCTTTCTTT; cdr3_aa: CASSPAGGETEAFF
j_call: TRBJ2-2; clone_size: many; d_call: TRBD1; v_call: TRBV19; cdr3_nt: TGTGCCAGTAGGGGTCAACAGGGGACCGGGGAGCTGTTTTTT; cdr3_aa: CASRGQQGTGELFF
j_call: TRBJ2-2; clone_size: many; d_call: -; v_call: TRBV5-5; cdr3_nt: TGTGCCAGCAGCTTGTCGCCAGCCGGGGAGCTGTTTTTT; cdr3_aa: CASSLSPAGELFF
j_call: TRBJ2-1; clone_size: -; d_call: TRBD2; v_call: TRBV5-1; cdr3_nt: TGCGCCAGTAGGTTAGCGGGGGCCTTTAATGAGCAGTTCTTC; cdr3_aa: CASRLAGAFNEQFF
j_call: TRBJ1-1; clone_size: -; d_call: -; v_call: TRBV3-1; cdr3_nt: TGTGCCAGCAGCCAAGAAGGGCTAGACAGGCGGACTGAAGCTTTCTTT; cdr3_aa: CASSQEGLDRRTEAFF
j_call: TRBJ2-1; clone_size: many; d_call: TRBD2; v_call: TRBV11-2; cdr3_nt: TGTGCCAGCAGCCCCGATGGAGCGGGGGTCCTATCCTACAATGAGCAGTTCTTC; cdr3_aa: CASSPDGAGVLSYNEQFF
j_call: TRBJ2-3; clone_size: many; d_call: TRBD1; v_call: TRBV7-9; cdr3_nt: TGTGCCAGCAGCTTAACAGGGGGCGGGGGCACAGATACGCAGTATTTT; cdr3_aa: CASSLTGGGGTDTQYF
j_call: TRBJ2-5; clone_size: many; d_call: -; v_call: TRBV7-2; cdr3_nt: TGTGCCAGCAGCCCAATCCAAGAGACCCAGTACTTC; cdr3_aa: CASSPIQETQYF
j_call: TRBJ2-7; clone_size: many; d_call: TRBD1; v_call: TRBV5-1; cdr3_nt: TGCGCCAGCAGCTCGGACAGGGGATACGAGCAGTACTTC; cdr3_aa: CASSSDRGYEQYF
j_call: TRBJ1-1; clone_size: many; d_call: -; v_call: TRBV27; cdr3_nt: TGTGCCAGCAGTCTCCCGACAGGTGAAGCTTTCTTT; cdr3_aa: CASSLPTGEAFF
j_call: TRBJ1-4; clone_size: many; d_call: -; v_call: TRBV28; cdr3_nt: TGTGCCAGCAGTTCTCTGGATCGGGAAAAACTGTTTTTT; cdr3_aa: CASSSLDREKLFF
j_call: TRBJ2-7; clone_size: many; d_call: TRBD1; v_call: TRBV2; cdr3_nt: TGTGCCAGCAGACCGGGACAGTTCTACGAGCAGTACTTC; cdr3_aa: CASRPGQFYEQYF
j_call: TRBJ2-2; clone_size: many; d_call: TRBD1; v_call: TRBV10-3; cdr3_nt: TGTGCCATCAGGGGGACAGGGAGTTATTCGAACACCGGGGAGCTGTTTTTT; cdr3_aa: CAIRGTGSYSNTGELFF
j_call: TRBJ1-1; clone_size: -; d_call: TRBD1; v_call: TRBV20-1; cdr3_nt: TGCAGTGCTAGAGACCTTAGACAGGGCCCTCACACTGAACCTTTCTTT; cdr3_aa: CSARDLRQGPHTEPFF
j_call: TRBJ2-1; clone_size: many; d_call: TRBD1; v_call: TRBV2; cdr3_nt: TGTGCCAGCAGTTTCTCCGGACAGGGGTCAACGAAGCAGTTCTTC; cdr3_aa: CASSFSGQGSTKQFF